This T cell receptor beta chain was sequenced for a study of siplizumab effects on memory and regulatory T cells. Overall study findings and caveats: Mean Treg-derived proportions of mappable alloreactive CD4+ clones were 68.8% for siplizumab and 26.9% for controls. Naive T cells apparently outstripped memory cells in diversity and seemed major alloresponse contributors. Assignment of a naive or memory phenotype failed for roughly 80-96% of the proliferating CD4+ or CD8+ clones.

V shed 4 bases and J 6 bases; nucleotides not matched to a gene: 3. Germline values: CDR1 SGHKS, CDR2 YYEKEE (reference sequence). The CDR3 has 14 residues. On this clone itself: Its target is unknown.

Each sample had roughly 10^5 TCR templates assayed. Generated by immunoSEQ multiplex PCR, the TCRdb table keeps only in-frame clones and is missing some. The sample comprises tens of thousands of clones, roughly 96% of which are singletons, and approximately 0.031% rests with the top ten. The source material was naive CD4+ T cells sorted from blood. This clonotype was obtained from a human donor in good health. The rearrangement uses TRBV5-5 and TRBJ2-1, with TRBD1 matching 11 bases. The CDR3 is CASSRTGGFNEQFF. CDR3 DNA sequence: TGTGCCAGCAGCCGGACAGGGGGCTTCAATGAGCAGTTCTTC.